The source of this T cell receptor beta chain is a study of T cells after yellow fever vaccination. At the level of the study: Low-cell-number fractions underwent preparation using SMART-Seq v4 Ultra Low Input. Overall study findings and caveats: The appearance of a small share of clonotypes in both CD4 and CD8 compartments was observed. Most clones from primary vaccination were detected again post-booster (approximately 97% CD4, roughly 91% CD8).

This CDR3 has 13 residues. V was shortened by 4 bases and J by 5 bases, with 12 bases between the two germline ends. Germline V gene data show CDR1 as SGHTS and CDR2 as YDEGEE. The sample holds a few counts of this clonotype. The antigen remains undetermined. Generation of TCR cDNA used 5'RACE template switching (which added a universal primer site and UMIs). TCRdb analysed the 5' RACE reads with MiXCR anew, one entry per CDR3 protein. The sample lists a few hundred thousand distinct CDR3 sequences, approximately 5.7% seen once, with approximately 15% in the top ten. The sequencing here drew on PBMCs, taken 5 days after the yellow fever booster vaccination. The chain uses TRBV5-8 and TRBJ2-5; no firm D call. The TCR originated in a man younger than 45 who received the YFV17D yellow fever vaccine. CDR3 DNA sequence: TGTGCCAGCAGCCCGAGGACGAGTGAGACCCAGTACTTC. Protein product: CASSPRTSETQYF.